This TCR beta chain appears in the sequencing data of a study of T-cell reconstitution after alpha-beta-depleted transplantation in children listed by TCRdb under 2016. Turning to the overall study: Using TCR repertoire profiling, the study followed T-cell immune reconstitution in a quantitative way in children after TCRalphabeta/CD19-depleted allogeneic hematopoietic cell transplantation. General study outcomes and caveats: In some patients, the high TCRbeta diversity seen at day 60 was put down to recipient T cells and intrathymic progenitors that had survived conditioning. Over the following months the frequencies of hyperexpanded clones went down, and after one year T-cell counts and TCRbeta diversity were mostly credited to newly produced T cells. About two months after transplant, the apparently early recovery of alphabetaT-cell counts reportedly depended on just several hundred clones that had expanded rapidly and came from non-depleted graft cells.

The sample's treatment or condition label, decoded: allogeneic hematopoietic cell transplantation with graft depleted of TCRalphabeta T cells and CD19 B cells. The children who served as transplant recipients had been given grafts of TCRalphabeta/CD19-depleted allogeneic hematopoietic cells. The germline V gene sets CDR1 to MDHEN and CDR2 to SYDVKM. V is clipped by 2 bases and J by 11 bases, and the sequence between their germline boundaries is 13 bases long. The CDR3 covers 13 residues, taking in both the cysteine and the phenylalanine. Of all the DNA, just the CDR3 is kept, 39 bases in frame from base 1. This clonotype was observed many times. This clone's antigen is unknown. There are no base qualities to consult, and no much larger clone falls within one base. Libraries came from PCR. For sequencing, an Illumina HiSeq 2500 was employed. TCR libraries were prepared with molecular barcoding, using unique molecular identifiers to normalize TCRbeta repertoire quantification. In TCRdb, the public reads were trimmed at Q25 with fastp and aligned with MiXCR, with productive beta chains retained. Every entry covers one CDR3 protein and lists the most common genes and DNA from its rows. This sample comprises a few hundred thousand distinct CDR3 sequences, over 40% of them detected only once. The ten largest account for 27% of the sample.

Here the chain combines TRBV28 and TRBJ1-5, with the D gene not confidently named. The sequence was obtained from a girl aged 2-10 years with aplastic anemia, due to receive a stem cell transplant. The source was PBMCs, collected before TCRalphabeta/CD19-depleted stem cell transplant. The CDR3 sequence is CASSLTESLAQHF. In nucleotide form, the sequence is TGTGCCAGCAGTTTAACGGAATCCTTAGCCCAGCATTTT.